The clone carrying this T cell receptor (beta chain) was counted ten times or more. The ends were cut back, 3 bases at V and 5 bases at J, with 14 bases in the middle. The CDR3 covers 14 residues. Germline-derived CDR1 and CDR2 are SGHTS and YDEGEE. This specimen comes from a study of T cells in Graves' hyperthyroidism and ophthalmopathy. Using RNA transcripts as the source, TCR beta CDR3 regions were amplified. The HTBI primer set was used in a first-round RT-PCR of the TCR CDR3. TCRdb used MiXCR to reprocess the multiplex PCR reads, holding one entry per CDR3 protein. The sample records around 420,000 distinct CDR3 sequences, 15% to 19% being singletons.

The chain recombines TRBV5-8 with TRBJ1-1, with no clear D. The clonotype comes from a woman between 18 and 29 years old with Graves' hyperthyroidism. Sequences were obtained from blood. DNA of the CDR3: TGTGCCAGCAGCTCGCCAGGTAAAGGGACTGAAGCTTTCTTT. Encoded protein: CASSSPGKGTEAFF.